The 31 T cell receptor beta chains given below trace back to one sample, sequenced in a study of cytomegalovirus exposure and HLA in healthy donors. Amplification used 60 Vbeta primers and 13 Jbeta primers. Assay: immunoSEQ multiplex PCR; the TCRdb copy retains only in-frame clones and omits some. The top ten clones hold approximately 4% of a sample with 100,000 to 150,000 clones, around 85% of them seen once. Sequencing was performed on PBMCs. These receptors all come from a man younger than 35 in good health and CMV-seropositive.

The V gene is TRBV9, the J gene TRBJ2-1; 8 bases fit TRBD2. Unmatched junction bases numbered 8, after V lost 4 bases and J lost 2 bases. Germline V lookup: CDR1 SGDLS, CDR2 YYNGEE. The CDR3 consists of 16 residues. CDR3 sequence (DNA): TGTGCCAGCAGCCCGCCCGGGGGGGTCCCCTACAATGAGCAGTTCTTC. Its translation: CASSPPGGVPYNEQFF.

The V gene is TRBV6-5, the J gene TRBJ1-1; D might be TRBD1 (5 bases). Trimming left V 5 bases short and J 4 bases short, with 14 bases between. Looked up from germline, CDR1 is MNHEY and CDR2 is SVGAGI. The CDR3 extends over 14 amino acids. The CDR3 nucleotides read TGTGCCAGCAGTGAAGGTTCGGGGGGCACTGAAGCTTTCTTT. It is translated as CASSEGSGGTEAFF.

The chain recombines TRBV19 with TRBJ1-2; TRBD1 agrees at 8 bases. The CDR3 runs 16 residues. V lost 6 bases and J lost 8; bases outside the gene matches: 17. Germline loops: CDR1 LNHDA, CDR2 SQIVND (reference sequence). The CDR3 coding sequence is TGTGCCAGTAGCATTTATGGGACAGGTCTTCTTGGCGGCTACACCTTC. It specifies CASSIYGTGLLGGYTF.

This chain links TRBV9 with TRBJ2-7; 7 bases line up with TRBD1. This CDR3 is built from 15 residues. Germline assignment: CDR1 SGDLS and CDR2 YYNGEE. V dropped 0 bases and J dropped 2; count of bases not matched to a gene: 5. The CDR3 DNA follows: TGTGCCAGCAGCGTAGAGGGGGACAGTGCCTACGAGCAGTACTTC. Translating it yields CASSVEGDSAYEQYF.

This clone was observed a few times. The chain uses TRBV30 and TRBJ1-4; no definite D call. CDR1 and CDR2 (germline): GTSNPN, SVGIG (reference sequence). The V gene lost 5 bases and the J gene lost 0 bases, with 7 bases spanning the gap. This CDR3 is 13 amino acids long. This CDR3 reads CAWGPATNEKLFF. The CDR3 coding sequence is TGTGCCTGGGGCCCCGCAACTAATGAAAAACTGTTTTTT. The whole variable domain, remainder taken from reference TRBV30 and TRBJ1-4, is SQTIHQWPATLVQPVGSPLSLECTVEGTSNPNLYWYRQAAGRGLQLLFYSVGIGQISSEVPQNLSASRPQDRQFILSSKKLLLSDSGFYLCAWGPATNEKLFFGSGTQLSVL.

The chain couples TRBV27 to TRBJ2-5; TRBD2 is a possible D gene (6 bases). Near its end, the DNA agrees better with TRBJ2-7, so the J call may be wrong. Per germline, CDR1 MNHEY and CDR2 SMNVEV (reference sequence). The CDR3 contains 15 residues. The CDR3 coding sequence is TGTGCCAGCAGTTTATTCCGCGGGAACTCCTACGAGCAGTACTTC. It yields the protein CASSLFRGNSYEQYF.

This clone appeared a single time. For the CDR3, the DNA is TGTGCCAGTAGTACCAGGACTAGGTGGATTGCAGATACGCAGTATTTT. Protein product: CASSTRTRWIADTQYF. The rearrangement links TRBV19 to TRBJ2-3; 7 positions match TRBD2. The CDR3 is made up of 16 amino acids. Losses at the gene ends were 4 bases for V and 4 bases for J; bases not matched to a gene: 11. Germline CDR1 LNHDA, CDR2 SQIVND (reference sequence).

This clone occurred a few times. V gene TRBV18 combines with J gene TRBJ1-3; 7 bases are a match to TRBD1. This CDR3 spans 17 amino acids. Losses at the gene ends were 5 bases for V and 1 base for J; bases not matched to a gene: 11. Germline V lookup: CDR1 KGHSH, CDR2 LQKENI. As DNA, the CDR3 is TGTGCCAGCTCATCCGCGACAGGGTCGTTTTCTGGAAACACCATATATTTT. This sequence encodes CASSSATGSFSGNTIYF.

The rearrangement links TRBV5-4 to TRBJ1-1; D is ambiguous. The CDR3 sequence is 14 residues long. The V gene lost 0 bases and the J gene lost 0 bases, with 6 bases spanning the gap. CDR1 and CDR2 from the germline V gene are SGHNT and YYREEE (reference sequence). The CDR3 sequence is CASSLDSLNTEAFF. The CDR3 coding sequence is TGTGCCAGCAGCTTGGACAGCTTGAACACTGAAGCTTTCTTT.

The chain employs TRBV6-1 and TRBJ1-2; 7 positions agree with TRBD1. The length of the CDR3 is 12 residues. Germline CDR1 MNHNS, CDR2 SASEGT. The V and J ends lost 2 bases and 7 bases, in that order; junction bases with no gene match: 1. This CDR3 reads CASSEQGGGYTF. CDR3 coding DNA: TGTGCCAGCAGTGAACAGGGGGGTGGCTACACCTTC.

CDR3 residues: CASSEPDTAPRGYTF. CDR3 coding DNA: TGTGCCAGCAGTGAACCCGACACGGCCCCGCGTGGCTACACCTTC. The chain joins TRBV25-1 to TRBJ1-2; D not resolved. Germline lookup yields CDR1 MGHDK and CDR2 SYGVNS. The CDR3 extends over 15 amino acids. With 2 bases removed from V and 7 bases from J, the gap between germline ends came to 17 bases.

The rearrangement links TRBV7-6 to TRBJ2-3; 9 bases match TRBD2. The ends lost 0 bases at V and 6 bases at J; junction bases unmatched: 1. Per germline, CDR1 SGHVS and CDR2 FNYEAQ. The CDR3 length is 14 residues. DNA of the CDR3: TGTGCCAGCAGCTTAGCTAGCGGGGGTGATACGCAGTATTTT. As protein: CASSLASGGDTQYF. The variable domain in full, with the rest retrieved from reference TRBV7-6 and TRBJ2-3, is GAGVSQSPRYKVTKRGQDVALRCDPISGHVSLYWYRQALGQGPEFLTYFNYEAQQDKSGLPNDRFSAERPEGSISTLTIQRTEQRDSAMYRCASSLASGGDTQYFGPGTRLTVL.

The V and J genes are TRBV7-2 and TRBJ2-4; 7 bases map to TRBD1. J was trimmed by 0 bases and V by 3 bases; bases with no gene match: 11. The CDR3 contains 18 residues. Germline V gives CDR1 SGHTA, CDR2 FQGNSA. DNA for the CDR3: TGTGCCAGCAGCTTTAGGCCGCCGGGACAGCGAGCCAAAAACATTCAGTACTTC. Translating it yields CASSFRPPGQRAKNIQYF.

This clone appeared a few times. The chain links TRBV5-4 to TRBJ2-5; 13 positions agree with TRBD2. V lost 4 bases, J lost 2 bases, and 5 bases stayed unmatched. The CDR3 length is 16 residues. Germline-derived CDR1 and CDR2 are SGHNT and YYREEE (reference sequence). CDR3 DNA: TGTGCCAGCAGCCCGCAGACTAGCGGGGGGCAAGAGACCCAGTACTTC. Translated: CASSPQTSGGQETQYF.

The chain links TRBV6-5 to TRBJ2-7; 8 bases map to TRBD2. The CDR3 consists of 15 residues. V shed 6 bases, J shed 2 bases, and the junction held 9 bases outside the gene matches. Germline loops: CDR1 MNHEY, CDR2 SVGAGI. The CDR3 sequence is CASSPTGRDAYEQYF. CDR3 sequence (DNA): TGTGCCAGCAGCCCTACCGGGAGGGATGCCTACGAGCAGTACTTC.

This chain uses TRBV6-6 with TRBJ1-6, with 8 bases identical to TRBD1. Per the germline V gene, CDR1 is MNHNY and CDR2 is SVGAGI (reference sequence). V lost 7 bases to trimming and J lost 10 bases; unmatched junction nucleotides: 15. This CDR3 is built from 16 residues. The CDR3 DNA sequence: TGTGCCAGCAATCAAGGACAGGGAACGAGTAAATCACCCCTCCACTTT. It translates to CASNQGQGTSKSPLHF.

This clone has just one count. The rearrangement uses TRBV9 and TRBJ1-3; perhaps TRBD1 as D (6 bases). This CDR3 is built from 16 residues. V was shortened by 2 bases and J by 2 bases, with 14 bases between the two germline ends. The germline CDR1 and CDR2 sequences are SGDLS and YYNGEE. Here the CDR3 DNA reads TGTGCCAGCAGCGTTACGGACAGACCGCCTGGAAACACCATATATTTT. This gives the protein CASSVTDRPPGNTIYF.

The J gene is TRBJ1-2, the V gene TRBV7-9, with D possibly TRBD1 on 6 matching bases. This CDR3 is built from 18 residues. Trimming took off 5 bases at V and 8 bases at J, with 30 bases between the two ends. Germline V gene sequence: CDR1 SEHNR, CDR2 FQNEAQ (reference sequence). The CDR3 spells CASSIRTGIFSRGGGYTF. In nucleotides, the CDR3 is TGTGCCAGCAGCATCAGAACCGGGATCTTCTCTAGAGGGGGAGGCTACACCTTC.

This chain connects TRBV7-9 to TRBJ1-2; D not certain. The V gene's germline CDR1 is SEHNR and CDR2 FQNEAQ (reference sequence). CDR3 length equals 13 residues. The V and J ends lost 2 bases and 3 bases respectively, with 7 bases between them. CDR3 coding DNA: TGTGCCAGCAGCTTATCCCCTGACTATGGCTACACCTTC. It specifies CASSLSPDYGYTF. Looking up the rest from reference TRBV7-9 and TRBJ1-2 gives the full variable domain: DTGVSQNPRHKITKRGQNVTFRCDPISEHNRLYWYRQTLGQGPEFLTYFQNEAQLEKSRLLSDRFSAERPKGSFSTLEIQRTEQGDSAMYLCASSLSPDYGYTFGSGTRLTVV.

The rearrangement uses TRBV5-1 and TRBJ2-3, with D possibly being TRBD1 (6 bases). V was cut by 4 bases and J by 2 bases, with 20 bases left in between. The CDR3 loop spans 17 amino acids. Germline V gene sequence: CDR1 SGHRS, CDR2 YFSETQ. The CDR3 region has the DNA TGCGCCAGCAGCCCAACTAGGCCAGGGGTTTCCACAGATACGCAGTATTTT. This gives the protein CASSPTRPGVSTDTQYF.

The chain is built from TRBV7-2 and TRBJ2-5, with 7 positions matching TRBD2. V shed 2 bases and J 1 base; nucleotides not matched to a gene: 4. From germline, CDR1 is SGHTA and CDR2 FQGNSA. The CDR3 is made up of 15 amino acids. The CDR3: CASSLFSGLQETQYF. CDR3 DNA: TGTGCCAGCAGCTTATTTAGCGGGCTCCAAGAGACCCAGTACTTC.

V and J are TRBV4-3 and TRBJ2-7, with 9 positions matching TRBD1. The CDR3 extends over 15 amino acids. J lost 2 bases, V lost 1 base, and 3 bases had no gene match. Per germline, CDR1 LGHNA and CDR2 YSLEER. DNA for the CDR3: TGCGCCAGCAGCCAAGCCCGGGACAGGGCCTACGAGCAGTACTTC. It yields the protein CASSQARDRAYEQYF.

This clone has just one count. The gene calls are TRBV7-2 and TRBJ2-7, with D uncertain. The CDR3 covers 13 residues. Trimming took off 5 bases at V and 2 bases at J, with 10 bases between the two ends. The germline V gene has CDR1 SGHTA and CDR2 FQGNSA. CDR3 sequence reads: CASSRSATYEQYF. The CDR3 DNA sequence: TGTGCCAGCAGCCGCAGCGCTACCTACGAGCAGTACTTC. The entire variable domain, with the rest obtained from reference TRBV7-2 and TRBJ2-7, is as follows: GAGVSQSPSNKVTEKGKDVELRCDPISGHTALYWYRQSLGQGLEFLIYFQGNSAPDKSGLPSDRFSAERTGGSVSTLTIQRTQQEDSAVYLCASSRSATYEQYFGPGTRLTVT.

The CDR3 loop reads CASSPPGSVEAFF. CDR3 DNA sequence: TGTGCCAGCAGTCCCCCAGGGTCGGTTGAAGCTTTCTTT. The rearrangement joins TRBV27 to TRBJ1-1; maybe TRBD1 (5 bases). Trimming took 5 bases from V and 7 from J, leaving 14 bases between them. Germline values: CDR1 MNHEY, CDR2 SMNVEV (reference sequence). The length of the CDR3 is 13 residues.

The chain joins TRBV30 to TRBJ2-7, with D perhaps TRBD2 (5 bases). V was clipped by 1 base and J by 2 bases, with 12 bases between them. This CDR3 spans 14 amino acids. CDR1 GTSNPN and CDR2 SVGIG come from the germline V gene (reference sequence). Here the CDR3 DNA reads TGTGCCTGGAGTGCAGAGGGTATGCCCTACGAGCAGTACTTC. Protein: CAWSAEGMPYEQYF.

This clone occurred once. The gene calls are TRBV9 and TRBJ2-1; D not certain. CDR1 and CDR2 from the germline V gene are SGDLS and YYNGEE. The V end was cut by 3 bases, the J end by 2 bases, with 6 bases between. This CDR3 contains 13 residues. The CDR3 sequence is CASSGPTYNEQFF. CDR3 sequence (DNA): TGTGCCAGCAGCGGGCCAACCTACAATGAGCAGTTCTTC. Full variable domain (rest looked up from reference TRBV9 and TRBJ2-1): DSGVTQTPKHLITATGQRVTLRCSPRSGDLSVYWYQQSLDQGLQFLIQYYNGEERAKGNILERFSAQQFPDLHSELNLSSLELGDSALYFCASSGPTYNEQFFGPGTRLTVL.

The chain employs TRBV11-2 and TRBJ2-7; 8 nucleotides align to TRBD1. V dropped 2 bases and J dropped 5; count of bases not matched to a gene: 5. Germline V CDR1 and CDR2: SGHAT, FQNNGV. The CDR3 is 14 residues long. This CDR3 is CASSLRTGYHEQYF. CDR3 in DNA: TGTGCCAGCAGCTTACGGACAGGGTACCACGAGCAGTACTTC.

The rearrangement uses TRBV27 and TRBJ2-7; 9 bases match TRBD1. Trimming at V came to 0 bases and at J to 6 bases, leaving 0 bases not matched to a gene. Per the germline V gene, CDR1 is MNHEY and CDR2 is SMNVEV (reference sequence). The CDR3 loop spans 13 amino acids. CDR3 residues: CASSLSTGGEQYF. The CDR3 DNA follows: TGTGCCAGCAGTTTATCGACAGGGGGCGAGCAGTACTTC.

The chain is built from TRBV29-1 and TRBJ2-1; 7 nucleotides line up with TRBD2. The CDR3 length is 15 residues. J gave up 0 bases and V 1 base, and 3 bases lay outside the gene matches. CDR1 is SQVTM, CDR2 ANQGSEA, per germline. The CDR3 sequence is CSVEGGTTSYNEQFF. Here the CDR3 DNA reads TGCAGCGTTGAAGGGGGGACTACCTCCTACAATGAGCAGTTCTTC.

The rearrangement links TRBV5-5 to TRBJ1-5, with D maybe TRBD1 (6 bases). With 0 bases removed from V and 4 bases from J, the gap between germline ends came to 14 bases. From germline, CDR1 is SGHKS and CDR2 YYEKEE (reference sequence). The CDR3 consists of 16 residues. The CDR3 coding sequence is TGTGCCAGCAGCTTGGCCGCAGGGGAGGGGAATCAGCCCCAGCATTTT. Encoded protein: CASSLAAGEGNQPQHF.

The chain is built from TRBV7-2 and TRBJ2-3, with TRBD2 identical over 7 bases. The CDR3 totals 14 residues. The ends lost 5 bases at V and 4 bases at J; junction bases unmatched: 6. Germline lookup yields CDR1 SGHTA and CDR2 FQGNSA. DNA of the CDR3: TGTGCCAGCAGCGCTAGCGGAACGTCAGATACGCAGTATTTT. Translated: CASSASGTSDTQYF. Together with reference TRBV7-2 and TRBJ2-3, the CDR3 gives the full variable domain: GAGVSQSPSNKVTEKGKDVELRCDPISGHTALYWYRQSLGQGLEFLIYFQGNSAPDKSGLPSDRFSAERTGGSVSTLTIQRTQQEDSAVYLCASSASGTSDTQYFGPGTRLTVL.